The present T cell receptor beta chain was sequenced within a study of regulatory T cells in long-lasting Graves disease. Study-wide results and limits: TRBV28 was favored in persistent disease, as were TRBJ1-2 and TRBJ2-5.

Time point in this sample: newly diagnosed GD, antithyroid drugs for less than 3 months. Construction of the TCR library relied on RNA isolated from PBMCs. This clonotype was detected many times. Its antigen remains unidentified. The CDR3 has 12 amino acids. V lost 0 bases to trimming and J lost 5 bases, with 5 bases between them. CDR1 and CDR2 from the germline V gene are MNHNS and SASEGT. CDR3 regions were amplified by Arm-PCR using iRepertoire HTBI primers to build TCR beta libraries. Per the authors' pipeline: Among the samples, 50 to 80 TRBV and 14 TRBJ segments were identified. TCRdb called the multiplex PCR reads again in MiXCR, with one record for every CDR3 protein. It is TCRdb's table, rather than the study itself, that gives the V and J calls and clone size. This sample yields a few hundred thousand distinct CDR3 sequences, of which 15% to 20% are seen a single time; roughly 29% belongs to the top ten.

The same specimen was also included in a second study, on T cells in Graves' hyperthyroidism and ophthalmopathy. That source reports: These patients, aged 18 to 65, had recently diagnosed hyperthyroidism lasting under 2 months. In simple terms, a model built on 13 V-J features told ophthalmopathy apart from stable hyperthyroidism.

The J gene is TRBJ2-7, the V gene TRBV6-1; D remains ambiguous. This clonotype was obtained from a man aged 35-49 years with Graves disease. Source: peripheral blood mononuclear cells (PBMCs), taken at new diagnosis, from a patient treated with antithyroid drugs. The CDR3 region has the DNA TGTGCCAGCAGTGAAGCAGGGAACGAGCAGTACTTC. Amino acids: CASSEAGNEQYF.